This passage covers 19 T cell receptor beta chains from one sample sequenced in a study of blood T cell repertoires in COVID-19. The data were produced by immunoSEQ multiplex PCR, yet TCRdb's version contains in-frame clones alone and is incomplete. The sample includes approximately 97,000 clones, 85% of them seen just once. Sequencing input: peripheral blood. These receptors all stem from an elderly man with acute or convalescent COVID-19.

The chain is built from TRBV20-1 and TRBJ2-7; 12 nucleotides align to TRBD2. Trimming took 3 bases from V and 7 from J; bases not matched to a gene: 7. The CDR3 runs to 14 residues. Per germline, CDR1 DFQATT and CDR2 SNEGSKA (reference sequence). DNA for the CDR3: TGCAGTGCTAGTCTCCTAGCGGGAGGGGGGGAGCAGTACTTC. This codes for CSASLLAGGGEQYF.

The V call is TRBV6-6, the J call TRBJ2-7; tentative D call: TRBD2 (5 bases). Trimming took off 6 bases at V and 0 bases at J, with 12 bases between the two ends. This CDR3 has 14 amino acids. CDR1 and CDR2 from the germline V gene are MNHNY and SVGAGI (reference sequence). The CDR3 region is CASSPKAGSYEQYF. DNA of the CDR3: TGTGCCAGCAGCCCGAAGGCGGGCTCCTACGAGCAGTACTTC.

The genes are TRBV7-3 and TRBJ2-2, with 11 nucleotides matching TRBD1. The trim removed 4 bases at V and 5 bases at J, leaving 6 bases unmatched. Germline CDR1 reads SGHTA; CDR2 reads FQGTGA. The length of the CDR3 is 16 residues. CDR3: CASSWTGTGGTGELFF. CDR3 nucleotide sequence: TGTGCCAGCAGCTGGACCGGGACAGGGGGTACCGGGGAGCTGTTTTTT.

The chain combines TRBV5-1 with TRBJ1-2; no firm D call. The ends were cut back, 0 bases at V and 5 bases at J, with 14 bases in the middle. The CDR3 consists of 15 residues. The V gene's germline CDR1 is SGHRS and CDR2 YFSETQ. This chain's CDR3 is CASSLVRSRRYGYTF. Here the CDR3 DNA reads TGCGCCAGCAGCTTGGTGAGGTCTAGGCGGTATGGCTACACCTTC.

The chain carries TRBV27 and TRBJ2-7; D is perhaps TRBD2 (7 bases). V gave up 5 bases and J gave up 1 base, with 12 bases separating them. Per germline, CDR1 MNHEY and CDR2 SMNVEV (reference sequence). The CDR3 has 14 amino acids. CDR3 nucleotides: TGTGCCAGCAGTGTGGGAGGGGGATCCTACGAGCAGTACTTC. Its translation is CASSVGGGSYEQYF.

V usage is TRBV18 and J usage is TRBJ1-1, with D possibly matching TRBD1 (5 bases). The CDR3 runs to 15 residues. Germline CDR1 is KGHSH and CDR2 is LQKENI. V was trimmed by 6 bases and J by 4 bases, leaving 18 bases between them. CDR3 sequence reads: CASSPSSGGITEAFF. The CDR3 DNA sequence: TGTGCCAGCTCCCCCTCTTCGGGGGGAATCACTGAAGCTTTCTTT.

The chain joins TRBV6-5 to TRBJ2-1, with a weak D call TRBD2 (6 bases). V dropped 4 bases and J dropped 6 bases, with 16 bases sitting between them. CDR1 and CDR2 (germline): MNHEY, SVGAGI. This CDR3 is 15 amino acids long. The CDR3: CASSSRLANINEQFF. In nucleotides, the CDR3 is TGTGCCAGCAGTTCTCGTCTAGCGAATATCAATGAGCAGTTCTTC.

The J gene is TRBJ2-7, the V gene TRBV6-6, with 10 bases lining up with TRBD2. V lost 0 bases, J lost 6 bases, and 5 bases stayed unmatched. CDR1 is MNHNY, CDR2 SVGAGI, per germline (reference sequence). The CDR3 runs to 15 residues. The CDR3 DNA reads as TGTGCCAGCAGTTACTCGCTAGCGGGAGAGGGCGAGCAGTACTTC. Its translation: CASSYSLAGEGEQYF.

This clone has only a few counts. The CDR3 loop is CASSVGGQNQPQHF. In DNA form, the CDR3 reads TGTGCCAGCAGCGTAGGGGGGCAAAATCAGCCCCAGCATTTT. The rearrangement uses TRBV9 and TRBJ1-5; a weak D match, TRBD1 (6 bases). V lost 0 bases and J 4 bases, leaving 8 bases between the germline ends. Looked up from germline, CDR1 is SGDLS and CDR2 is YYNGEE. The CDR3 is 14 residues long.

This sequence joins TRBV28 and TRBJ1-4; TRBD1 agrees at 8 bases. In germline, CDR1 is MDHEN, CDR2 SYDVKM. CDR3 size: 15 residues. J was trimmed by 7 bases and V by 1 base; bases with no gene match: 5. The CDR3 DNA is TGTGCCAGCAGTTTATTCGGACAGGGTACTGAAAAACTGTTTTTT. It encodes CASSLFGQGTEKLFF.

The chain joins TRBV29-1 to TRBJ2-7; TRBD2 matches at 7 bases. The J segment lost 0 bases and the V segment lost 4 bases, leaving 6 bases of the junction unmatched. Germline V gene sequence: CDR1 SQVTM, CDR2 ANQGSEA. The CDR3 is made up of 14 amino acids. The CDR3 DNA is TGCAGCGTTGGACTAGCCGGTATCTCCTACGAGCAGTACTTC. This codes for CSVGLAGISYEQYF.

Written as DNA, the CDR3 is TGTGCCAGCAGCCGTGGACTAGCGCCGTACGAGCAGTACTTC. It specifies CASSRGLAPYEQYF. V gene TRBV28 combines with J gene TRBJ2-7; 9 bases are shared with TRBD2. This CDR3 is 14 amino acids long. V trimming: 6 bases; J trimming: 4 bases; junction bases outside the gene matches: 7. Per the germline V gene, CDR1 is MDHEN and CDR2 is SYDVKM. The full variable domain, in which reference TRBV28 and TRBJ2-7 provide the parts outside the CDR3, is DVKVTQSSRYLVKRTGEKVFLECVQDMDHENMFWYRQDPGLGLRLIYFSYDVKMKEKGDIPEGYSVSREKKERFSLILESASTNQTSMYLCASSRGLAPYEQYFGPGTRLTVT.

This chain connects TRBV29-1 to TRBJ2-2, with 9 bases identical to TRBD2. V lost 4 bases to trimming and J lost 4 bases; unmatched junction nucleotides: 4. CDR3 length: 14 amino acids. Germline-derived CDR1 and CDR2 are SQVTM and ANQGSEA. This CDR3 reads CSVVAGGSTGELFF. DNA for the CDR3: TGCAGCGTTGTCGCGGGAGGGAGCACCGGGGAGCTGTTTTTT.

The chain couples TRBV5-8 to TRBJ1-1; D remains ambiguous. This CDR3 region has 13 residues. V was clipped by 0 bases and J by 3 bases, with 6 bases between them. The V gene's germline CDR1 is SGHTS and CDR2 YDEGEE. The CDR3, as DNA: TGTGCCAGCAGCTTGGTATCGTACACTGAAGCTTTCTTT. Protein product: CASSLVSYTEAFF.

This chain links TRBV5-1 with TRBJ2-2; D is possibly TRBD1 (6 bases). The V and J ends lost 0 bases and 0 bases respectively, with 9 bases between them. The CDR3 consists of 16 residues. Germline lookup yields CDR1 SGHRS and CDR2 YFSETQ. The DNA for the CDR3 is TGCGCCAGCAGCTTGGGGTCAGGGGCGAACACCGGGGAGCTGTTTTTT. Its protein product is CASSLGSGANTGELFF. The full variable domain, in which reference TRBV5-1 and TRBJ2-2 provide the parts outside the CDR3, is KAGVTQTPRYLIKTRGQQVTLSCSPISGHRSVSWYQQTPGQGLQFLFEYFSETQRNKGNFPGRFSGRQFSNSRSEMNVSTLELGDSALYLCASSLGSGANTGELFFGEGSRLTVL.

In DNA form, the CDR3 reads TGTGCCAGCAGCCTGGGCATGAACACTGAAGCTTTCTTT. This gives the protein CASSLGMNTEAFF. The chain uses TRBV11-3 and TRBJ1-1; D is uncertain. CDR1 SGHNT and CDR2 YENEEA come from the germline V gene. V dropped 5 bases and J dropped 0 bases, with 7 bases sitting between them. This CDR3 has 13 residues.

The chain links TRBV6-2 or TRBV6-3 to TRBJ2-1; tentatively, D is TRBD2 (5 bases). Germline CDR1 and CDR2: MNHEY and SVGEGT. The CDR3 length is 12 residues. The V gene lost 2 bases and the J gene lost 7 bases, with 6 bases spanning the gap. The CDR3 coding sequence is TGTGCCAGCAGTTACCGGGGAAATGAGCAGTTCTTC. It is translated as CASSYRGNEQFF.

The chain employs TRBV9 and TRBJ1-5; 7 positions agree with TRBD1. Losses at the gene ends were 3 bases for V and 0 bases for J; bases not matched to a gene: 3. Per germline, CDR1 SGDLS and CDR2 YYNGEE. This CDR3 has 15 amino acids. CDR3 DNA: TGTGCCAGCAGCGAGGGACAGCATAGCAATCAGCCCCAGCATTTT. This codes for CASSEGQHSNQPQHF.

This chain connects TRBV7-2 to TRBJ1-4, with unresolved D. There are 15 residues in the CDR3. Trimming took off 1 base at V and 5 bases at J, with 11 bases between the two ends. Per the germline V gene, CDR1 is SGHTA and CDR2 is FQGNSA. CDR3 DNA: TGTGCCAGCAGCTTAGAAAAATCCAGAAATGAAAAACTGTTTTTT. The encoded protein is CASSLEKSRNEKLFF.